A selection of T cell receptor beta chains follows, all from one sample in a study of blood T cell repertoires in COVID-19. TCRdb keeps only in-frame clones here, not all; method: immunoSEQ multiplex PCR. The table shows some 700,000 clones, with about 90% occurring only once. The sequencing sample was made of peripheral blood. The source is a woman aged 18-35 years with acute or convalescent COVID-19. CDR3s include the opening cysteine and the closing phenylalanine or tryptophan. A D gene is named only where the DNA matches it firmly. The size of a clone is reported for some rows only, either as once, few or many, or as a class for expanded clones.

d_call	clone_size	v_call	j_call	cdr3_nt	cdr3_aa
-	-	TRBV10-3	TRBJ1-6	TGTGCCATCAGTGAGTTTATTAATTCACCCCTCCACTTT	CAISEFINSPLHF
-	once	TRBV3-1/TRBV3-2	TRBJ1-1	TGTGCCAGCAGCCAAGAAATAATGAACACTGAAGCTTTCTTT	CASSQEIMNTEAFF
-	-	TRBV5-1	TRBJ2-1	TGCGCCAGCAACCCGAGCGGACCCTCCTACAATGAGCAGTTCTTC	CASNPSGPSYNEQFF
-	-	TRBV2	TRBJ1-1	TGTGCCAGCAGTGTACAGCTGAACACTGAAGCTTTCTTT	CASSVQLNTEAFF
-	once	TRBV6-5	TRBJ1-2	TGTGCCAGCAGTTCCTGGGCCGGGAATGGCTACACCTTC	CASSSWAGNGYTF
-	-	TRBV27	TRBJ1-1	TGTGCCAGCAGTTTATTCCGGGGCACTGAAGCTTTCTTT	CASSLFRGTEAFF
-	-	TRBV2	TRBJ1-6	TGTGCCAGCAGTGCGACAGAAAATTCACCCCTCCACTTT	CASSATENSPLHF
-	-	TRBV29-1	TRBJ1-2	TGCAGCGTTGAAGGGACCAGGGCAGGGGAGGGCTATGGCTACACCTTC	CSVEGTRAGEGYGYTF
-	-	TRBV19	TRBJ1-1	TGTGCCAGTAGTCCCACCAGCACTGAAGCTTTCTTT	CASSPTSTEAFF
-	once	TRBV29-1	TRBJ1-2	TGCAGCGTTGTAAGCACCTATGGCTACACCTTC	CSVVSTYGYTF
-	-	TRBV19	TRBJ1-1	TGTGCCAGTAGTATTTCGCCGGACACTGAAGCTTTCTTT	CASSISPDTEAFF
-	-	TRBV5-6	TRBJ2-7	TGTGCCAGCAGCTTGGCAACCTACGAGCAGTACTTC	CASSLATYEQYF
TRBD1	-	TRBV7-9	TRBJ2-7	TGTGCCAGCAGCGAGCCATCGGGACAGGGTTTCTACGAGCAGTACTTC	CASSEPSGQGFYEQYF
-	-	TRBV7-2	TRBJ2-2	TGTGCCAGCAGCCCCCGGGCGGGCTTGTTTACCGGGGAGCTGTTTTTT	CASSPRAGLFTGELFF
-	once	TRBV5-1	TRBJ2-1	TGCGCCAGCTACACGGGGAGCTCCTACAATGAGCAGTTCTTC	CASYTGSSYNEQFF
-	-	TRBV19	TRBJ1-2	TGTGCCAGTAGTATAGCCGGGACAACTAACTATGGCTACACCTTC	CASSIAGTTNYGYTF
TRBD2	-	TRBV3-1/TRBV3-2	TRBJ2-5	TGTGCCAGCAGCCAATTTCGGGGGGGTCAAGAGACCCAGTACTTC	CASSQFRGGQETQYF
-	-	TRBV29-1	TRBJ1-5	TGCAGCGTGTCAGGGTCCAACAATCAGCCCCAGCATTTT	CSVSGSNNQPQHF
-	-	TRBV21-1	TRBJ1-1	TGTGCCAGCAGCAAAAGTTACAAGGGGATGAACACTGAAGCTTTCTTT	CASSKSYKGMNTEAFF
-	-	TRBV12-5	TRBJ1-5	TGTGCTAGTGGTTTGGGAGAGCCCCAGCATTTT	CASGLGEPQHF
-	-	TRBV25-1	TRBJ1-5	TGTGCCAGCAGCCGCTCGCAGGGGCAGCCCCAGCATTTT	CASSRSQGQPQHF
-	-	TRBV19	TRBJ2-2	TGTGTGGGGACTCTTAACACCGGGGAGCTGTTTTTT	CVGTLNTGELFF
TRBD1	-	TRBV19	TRBJ1-5	TGTGCCAGCGGACAGGCTCCCTCGGGCAATCAGCCCCAGCATTTT	CASGQAPSGNQPQHF
TRBD2	-	TRBV27	TRBJ2-3	TGTGCCAGCAGTCCTCGGGGGGGACGGACAGATACGCAGTATTTT	CASSPRGGRTDTQYF
-	-	TRBV7-9	TRBJ1-4	TGTGCCAGCAGCTCGGGGGTAAAACTGTTTTTT	CASSSGVKLFF
TRBD2	-	TRBV19	TRBJ2-5	TGTGCCAGTAGTATAGGATGGCTAGCGGTAGGAGAGACCCAGTACTTC	CASSIGWLAVGETQYF
-	-	TRBV7-8	TRBJ1-2	TGTGCCAGCAGCTTAAGTACGGGGTATGGCTACACCTTC	CASSLSTGYGYTF
-	-	TRBV10-3	TRBJ1-1	TGTGCCATCAGTGAGGGGGAGGCGGGGGGCTCGAAGGAAGCTTTCTTT	CAISEGEAGGSKEAFF
-	-	TRBV5-1	TRBJ2-7	TGCGCCAGCCGCTCGGGTTCGACCTACGAGCAGTACTTC	CASRSGSTYEQYF
-	-	TRBV4-1	TRBJ2-2	TGCGCCAGCAGCCAAACAGGTACCGGGGAGCTGTTTTTT	CASSQTGTGELFF
-	-	TRBV4-3	TRBJ2-5	TGCGCCAGCAGCCAGTACGGAGAGACCCAGTACTTC	CASSQYGETQYF
TRBD1	-	TRBV19	TRBJ1-2	TGTGCCAGTAGTATAGATCCGGGACAGGCTTCTAACTATGGCTACACCTTC	CASSIDPGQASNYGYTF
-	-	TRBV12-5	TRBJ2-2	TGTGCTAGTGGTTTGGTACTTCATCTCACCGGGGAGCTGTTTTTT	CASGLVLHLTGELFF
-	-	TRBV9	TRBJ2-7	TGTGCCAGCAGCGTAGCAGGGGACGAGCAGTACTTC	CASSVAGDEQYF
-	-	TRBV6-2/TRBV6-3	TRBJ1-2	TGTGCCAGCAGTCCACCGGGACACCACATTTATGGCTACACCTTC	CASSPPGHHIYGYTF
TRBD1	-	TRBV4-3	TRBJ1-1	TGCGCCAGCAGCCAATTGGTGGTCGTCAAGCCGGGACAGGGCTCTGAAGCTTTCTTT	CASSQLVVVKPGQGSEAFF
-	-	TRBV11-2	TRBJ1-3	TGTGCCAGCAGCTTAGGACAGTTTAACTCTGGAAACACCATATATTTT	CASSLGQFNSGNTIYF
TRBD1	-	TRBV6-1	TRBJ1-5	TGTGCCAGCAGTGAATGGGGACAGGTCACAAGCAATCAGCCCCAGCATTTT	CASSEWGQVTSNQPQHF
TRBD2	-	TRBV6-2/TRBV6-3	TRBJ2-5	TGTGCCAGCAGTTTAGCGGGGGCAGCCTCGGAGACCCAGTACTTC	CASSLAGAASETQYF
-	-	TRBV27	TRBJ2-7	TGTGCCAGCAGTTTATCCCCTGACAGAGCCTACGAGCAGTACTTC	CASSLSPDRAYEQYF
-	-	TRBV12-3/TRBV12-4	TRBJ2-3	TGTGCCAGCAGTTCCCTCCCGGATACGCAGTATTTT	CASSSLPDTQYF
-	-	TRBV24-1	TRBJ2-3	TGTGCCACCAGTGATGTCACGAAAACAGGCACAGATACGCAGTATTTT	CATSDVTKTGTDTQYF
-	-	TRBV6-1	TRBJ1-5	TGTGCCAGCAGTGAAGTAAGCAATCAGCCCCAGCATTTT	CASSEVSNQPQHF
TRBD2	-	TRBV4-1	TRBJ2-3	TGCGCCAGCAGCCAAGATCCTAGCGGGGGCGGAAATACGCAGTATTTT	CASSQDPSGGGNTQYF
-	-	TRBV7-9	TRBJ1-1	TGTGCCAGCAGCCCACGGGTACAGGGTGGAGCTTTCTTT	CASSPRVQGGAFF
-	-	TRBV12-3/TRBV12-4	TRBJ1-5	TGTGCCAGCAGTTTAATCGAGACAGTAAACCAGCATTTT	CASSLIETVNQHF
TRBD2	-	TRBV4-2	TRBJ2-7	TGTGCCAGCAGCCTACGCTTAGGGACTAGCCAGGACTACGAGCAGTACTTC	CASSLRLGTSQDYEQYF